This T cell receptor (beta chain) was captured in a study of blood T cell repertoires in COVID-19. Per the original methods: It was from reference gene primer amplification that nucleated cell counts were estimated. TCRdb keeps only in-frame clones here, not all; method: immunoSEQ multiplex PCR. Clone size and V and J calls were adopted from that table, with D and trimming inferred from the DNA. The table has some 320,000 clones, about 82% seen once. A remark on this clone: The sample carries other DNA sequences with the same CDR3.

Material for sequencing was peripheral blood. The sequence derives from a human donor in a cohort sampled during active COVID-19.

This CDR3 reads CASSRPGGNTEAFF. For the CDR3, the DNA is TGTGCCAGCAGCCGACCGGGGGGGAACACTGAAGCTTTCTTT. The chain uses TRBV6-5 and TRBJ1-1; the D gene is possibly TRBD1 (5 bases). Germline values: CDR1 MNHEY, CDR2 SVGAGI. The CDR3 is 14 residues long. Trimming stripped 6 bases from V and 1 base from J, with 12 bases between.